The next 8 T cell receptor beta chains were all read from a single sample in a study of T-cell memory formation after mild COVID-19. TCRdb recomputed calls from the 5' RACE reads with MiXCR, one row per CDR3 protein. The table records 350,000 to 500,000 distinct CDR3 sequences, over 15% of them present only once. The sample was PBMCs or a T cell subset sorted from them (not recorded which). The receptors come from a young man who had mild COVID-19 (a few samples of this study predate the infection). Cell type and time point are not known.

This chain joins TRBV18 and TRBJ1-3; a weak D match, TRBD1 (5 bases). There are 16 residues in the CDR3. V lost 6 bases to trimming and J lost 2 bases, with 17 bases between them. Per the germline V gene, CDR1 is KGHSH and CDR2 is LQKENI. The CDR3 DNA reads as TGTGCCAGCTCCGCAGGAGGGGAAATTGCTGGAAACACCATATATTTT. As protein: CASSAGGEIAGNTIYF.

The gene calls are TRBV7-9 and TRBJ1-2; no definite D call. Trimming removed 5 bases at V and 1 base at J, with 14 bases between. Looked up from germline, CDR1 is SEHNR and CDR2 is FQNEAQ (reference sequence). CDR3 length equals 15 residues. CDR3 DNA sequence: TGTGCCAGCAGCCTGACGGGAGTCCTTAACTATGGCTACACCTTC. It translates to CASSLTGVLNYGYTF. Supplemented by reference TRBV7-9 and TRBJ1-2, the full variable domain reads DTGVSQNPRHKITKRGQNVTFRCDPISEHNRLYWYRQTLGQGPEFLTYFQNEAQLEKSRLLSDRFSAERPKGSFSTLEIQRTEQGDSAMYLCASSLTGVLNYGYTFGSGTRLTVV.

The CDR3 nucleotides are TGTGCCAGCAGGGGGTCCCCGAGCTCCTACGAGCAGTACTTC. It encodes CASRGSPSSYEQYF. This rearrangement joins TRBV6-6 to TRBJ2-7; D unclear. The V gene's germline CDR1 is MNHNY and CDR2 SVGAGI (reference sequence). The CDR3 has 14 residues. V was trimmed by 6 bases and J by 0 bases, leaving 12 bases between them.

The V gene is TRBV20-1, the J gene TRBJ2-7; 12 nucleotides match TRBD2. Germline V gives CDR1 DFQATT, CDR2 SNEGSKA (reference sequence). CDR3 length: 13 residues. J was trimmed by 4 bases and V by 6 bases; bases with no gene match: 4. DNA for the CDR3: TGCAGTGCCGCTAGCGGGGGGGCGTACGAGCAGTACTTC. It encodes CSAASGGAYEQYF.

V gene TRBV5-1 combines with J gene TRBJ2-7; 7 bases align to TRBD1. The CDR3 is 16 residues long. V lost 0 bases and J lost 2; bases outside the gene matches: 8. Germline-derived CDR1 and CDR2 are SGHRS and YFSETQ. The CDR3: CASSLAGTVGTYEQYF. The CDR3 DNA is TGCGCCAGCAGCTTGGCCGGGACAGTCGGGACCTACGAGCAGTACTTC.

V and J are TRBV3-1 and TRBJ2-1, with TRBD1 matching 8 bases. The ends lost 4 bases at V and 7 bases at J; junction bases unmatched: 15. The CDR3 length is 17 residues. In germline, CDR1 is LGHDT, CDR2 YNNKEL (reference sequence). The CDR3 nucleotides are TGTGCCAGCAGCCCGTACCCGACAGGGGAATATGGGAATGAGCAGTTCTTC. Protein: CASSPYPTGEYGNEQFF.

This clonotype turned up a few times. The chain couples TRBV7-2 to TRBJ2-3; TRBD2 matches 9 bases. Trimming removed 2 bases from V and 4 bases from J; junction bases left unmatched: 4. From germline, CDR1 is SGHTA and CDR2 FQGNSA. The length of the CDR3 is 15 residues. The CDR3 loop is CASSLQRGVADTQYF. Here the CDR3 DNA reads TGTGCCAGCAGCTTACAGCGGGGGGTCGCAGATACGCAGTATTTT. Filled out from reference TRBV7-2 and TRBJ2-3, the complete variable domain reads GAGVSQSPSNKVTEKGKDVELRCDPISGHTALYWYRQSLGQGLEFLIYFQGNSAPDKSGLPSDRFSAERTGGSVSTLTIQRTQQEDSAVYLCASSLQRGVADTQYFGPGTRLTVL.

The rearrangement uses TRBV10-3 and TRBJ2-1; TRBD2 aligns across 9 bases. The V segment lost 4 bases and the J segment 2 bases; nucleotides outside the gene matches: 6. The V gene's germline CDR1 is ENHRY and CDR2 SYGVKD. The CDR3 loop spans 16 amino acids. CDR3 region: CAISALTSGPYNEQFF. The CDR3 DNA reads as TGTGCCATCAGTGCCTTGACTAGCGGCCCCTACAATGAGCAGTTCTTC.